A single sample gave rise to the 13 T cell receptor beta chains below, sequenced in a study of identical twins. TCRdb re-derived calls from the 5' RACE reads in MiXCR, one entry per CDR3 protein. The sample has approximately 230,000 distinct CDR3 sequences, under 8.5% seen once. These data were also reused for a study on T cells expressing NK-cell markers.

The sequenced sample consisted of CD8+ T cells sorted from blood. These receptors all stem from a woman between 18 and 29 years old in good health.

The sample holds a few counts of this clonotype. V usage is TRBV29-1 and J usage is TRBJ2-2, with 8 bases identical to TRBD1. The CDR3 has 16 amino acids. Germline trimming cut 7 bases from V and 3 bases from J; bases unmatched to any gene: 13. CDR1 and CDR2 (germline): SQVTM, ANQGSEA. CDR3 in DNA: TGCAGCGGCATAGGAACAGGGGGAAGGGACACCGGGGAGCTGTTTTTT. Protein sequence: CSGIGTGGRDTGELFF.

This rearrangement joins TRBV27 to TRBJ1-1; D call uncertain. CDR3 length equals 13 residues. Germline-derived CDR1 and CDR2 are MNHEY and SMNVEV (reference sequence). Between the trimmed V and J ends, which lost 3 bases and 2 bases, there was a span of 7 bases. In DNA, the CDR3 is TGTGCCAGCAGTTTCTTTGACAACACTGAAGCTTTCTTT. This gives the protein CASSFFDNTEAFF.

This clonotype was found a few times. V is TRBV30 and J is TRBJ2-1, with 8 bases fitting TRBD2. The trim removed 5 bases at V and 7 bases at J, leaving 13 bases unmatched. CDR1 GTSNPN and CDR2 SVGIG come from the germline V gene (reference sequence). CDR3 length: 15 residues. The CDR3 loop is CAWATSSGSWNEQFF. The CDR3 DNA is TGTGCCTGGGCAACATCCAGCGGGAGTTGGAATGAGCAGTTCTTC.

In its sample, this clonotype was seen a few times. This chain links TRBV5-6 with TRBJ2-7, with D perhaps matching TRBD1 (6 bases). Germline V gives CDR1 SGHDT, CDR2 YYEEEE. The CDR3 has 13 residues. With 4 bases removed from V and 3 bases from J, the gap between germline ends came to 11 bases. The CDR3 DNA reads TGTGCCAGCAGCCAGGGGTCTAACTACGAGCAGTACTTC. This codes for CASSQGSNYEQYF.

This clonotype was counted at least ten times. The chain has TRBV6-2 or TRBV6-3 and TRBJ1-1, with a tentative D call TRBD1 (6 bases). CDR1 and CDR2 (germline): MNHEY, SVGEGT. Trimming removed 6 bases at V and 6 bases at J, with 14 bases between. The CDR3 is 13 residues long. CDR3 nucleotides: TGTGCCAGCAGCCCGGGGGGGCACGCTGAAGCTTTCTTT. Residues: CASSPGGHAEAFF.

This clonotype was counted a few times. The chain employs TRBV11-3 and TRBJ2-3; D is ambiguous. The CDR3 sequence is 14 residues long. The ends were cut back, 4 bases at V and 0 bases at J, with 8 bases in the middle. Per the germline V gene, CDR1 is SGHNT and CDR2 is YENEEA. Written as DNA, the CDR3 is TGTGCCAGCAGCTCTCGTGCGAGCACAGATACGCAGTATTTT. Protein: CASSSRASTDTQYF.

The J gene is TRBJ2-3, the V gene TRBV11-2, with TRBD1 matching 9 bases. This CDR3 contains 13 residues. Germline CDR1 is SGHAT and CDR2 is FQNNGV. V dropped 4 bases and J dropped 4; count of bases not matched to a gene: 0. The CDR3 bases are TGTGCCAGCAGCTGGACAGGGGCAGATACGCAGTATTTT. Residues: CASSWTGADTQYF.

This clonotype was seen ten or more times. V is TRBV6-1 and J is TRBJ2-2, with TRBD1 matching over 7 bases. The V and J ends lost 6 bases and 3 bases, in that order; junction bases with no gene match: 4. The CDR3 length is 14 residues. CDR1 MNHNS and CDR2 SASEGT come from the germline V gene. The CDR3 is CASRTGSDTGELFF. CDR3 coding DNA: TGTGCCAGCAGGACAGGGTCGGACACCGGGGAGCTGTTTTTT.

The chain employs TRBV5-6 and TRBJ1-2, with TRBD1 matching 8 bases. Germline CDR1 is SGHDT and CDR2 is YYEEEE. V lost 8 bases and J lost 4; bases outside the gene matches: 7. CDR3 length equals 13 residues. The CDR3 loop is CASQGAHFYGYTF. Here the CDR3 DNA reads TGTGCCAGTCAGGGGGCCCACTTCTATGGCTACACCTTC.

There are many counts of this clonotype. This sequence joins TRBV3-1 and TRBJ2-4; 7 bases match TRBD1. Trimming at V came to 3 bases and at J to 3 bases, leaving 5 bases not matched to a gene. Germline lookup yields CDR1 LGHDT and CDR2 YNNKEL (reference sequence). This CDR3 has 15 amino acids. In DNA form, the CDR3 reads TGTGCCAGCAGCCATTTAGGACAGGACAAAAACATTCAGTACTTC. Translated, it gives CASSHLGQDKNIQYF.

This chain uses TRBV28 with TRBJ1-1; 8 nucleotides agree with TRBD1. In germline, CDR1 is MDHEN, CDR2 SYDVKM. Trimming cost V 5 bases and J 3 bases; bases outside gene matches: 5. The CDR3 covers 14 residues. The CDR3 region has the DNA TGTGCCAGCAGTCGGACAGGGAGGGACACTGAAGCTTTCTTT. Its translation is CASSRTGRDTEAFF.

This clonotype showed up just a few times. CDR3 in DNA: TGCGCCAGCAGCCAAGATAGGGCAGGGTGGGGCGGGGAGCTGTTTTTT. Its protein is CASSQDRAGWGGELFF. This chain links TRBV4-3 with TRBJ2-2, with D perhaps matching TRBD1 (5 bases). With 0 bases removed from V and 7 bases from J, the gap between germline ends came to 15 bases. Germline lookup yields CDR1 LGHNA and CDR2 YSLEER. The CDR3 covers 16 residues.

The V gene is TRBV29-1, the J gene TRBJ2-1; D gene ambiguous. CDR3 size: 13 residues. Between the trimmed V and J ends, which lost 2 bases and 4 bases, there was a span of 9 bases. CDR1 SQVTM and CDR2 ANQGSEA come from the germline V gene. The CDR3 spells CSVEMAVYNEQFF. Here the CDR3 DNA reads TGCAGCGTTGAAATGGCGGTTTACAATGAGCAGTTCTTC.